The rows below give T cell receptor beta chains drawn from one sample of a study of blood T cell repertoires in COVID-19. The method was immunoSEQ multiplex PCR; TCRdb's version includes in-frame clones alone and lacks a portion of them. Here the sample spans over 100,000 clones, around 78% being singletons. Material for sequencing was peripheral blood. The receptors come from an older woman with acute or convalescent COVID-19. Each CDR3 is given with its conserved first and last residue. A D gene is named only where the DNA matches it firmly. Size is omitted from some rows. Given values are once, few, many or a class for expanded clones.

clone size,V gene,D gene,CDR3 length,J gene,CDR3 protein,CDR3 DNA
.,TRBV7-2,TRBD2,15,TRBJ2-3,CASSSGLAGFVTQYF,TGTGCCAGCAGCTCGGGACTAGCGGGTTTTGTTACGCAGTATTTT
.,TRBV5-6,.,13,TRBJ2-2,CASSFRFVGELFF,TGTGCCAGCAGCTTTCGGTTCGTCGGGGAGCTGTTTTTT
.,TRBV6-2/TRBV6-3,.,18,TRBJ2-7,CASTYSPTTGTEGYEQYF,TGTGCCAGCACTTACTCTCCTACAACAGGAACGGAGGGCTACGAGCAGTACTTC
.,TRBV12-3/TRBV12-4,.,12,TRBJ1-1,CASSSTNTEAFF,TGTGCCAGCAGTTCTACGAACACTGAAGCTTTCTTT
.,TRBV6-5,.,11,TRBJ2-3,CASSTRNTQYF,TGTGCCAGCAGTACTAGGAATACGCAGTATTTT
.,TRBV7-2,.,15,TRBJ2-2,CASTLGTGNTGELFF,TGTGCCAGCACCCTAGGAACTGGTAACACCGGGGAGCTGTTTTTT
.,TRBV7-9,.,13,TRBJ1-6,CASSSPGSSPLHF,TGTGCCAGCAGCTCTCCGGGAAGTTCACCCCTCCACTTT
few,TRBV28,TRBD2,13,TRBJ2-7,CASTTSGSYEQYF,TGTGCCAGCACGACTAGCGGGAGTTACGAGCAGTACTTC
.,TRBV24-1,TRBD1,16,TRBJ1-5,CATSEGRTGVDQPQHF,TGTGCCACCAGTGAGGGCCGGACAGGGGTGGATCAGCCCCAGCATTTT
.,TRBV29-1,.,13,TRBJ2-2,CSVEGQNTGELFF,TGCAGCGTTGAAGGTCAGAACACCGGGGAGCTGTTTTTT
once,TRBV2,TRBD1,13,TRBJ1-2,CASTRDRDYGYTF,TGTGCCAGCACCCGGGACAGGGATTACGGCTACACCTTC
.,TRBV28,TRBD1,15,TRBJ2-5,CASSPPDRGQETQYF,TGTGCCAGCAGTCCCCCGGACAGGGGGCAAGAGACCCAGTACTTC
.,TRBV5-4,.,17,TRBJ2-2,CASSLGGVRAVIGELFF,TGTGCCAGCAGCTTGGGGGGGGTCAGGGCCGTAATCGGGGAGCTGTTTTTT
.,TRBV7-9,TRBD1,15,TRBJ2-7,CASSPKQGGAYEQYF,TGTGCCAGCAGCCCTAAACAGGGGGGAGCCTACGAGCAGTACTTC
.,TRBV5-1,.,15,TRBJ2-1,CASSSGLISYNEQFF,TGCGCCAGCAGCTCAGGACTAATTTCCTACAATGAGCAGTTCTTC
.,TRBV29-1,.,15,TRBJ2-1,CSVVNGSLGYNEQFF,TGCAGCGTTGTAAACGGGAGCCTAGGGTACAATGAGCAGTTCTTC
few,TRBV5-4,TRBD2,16,TRBJ2-1,CASSFGLASQYNEQFF,TGTGCCAGCAGCTTTGGACTAGCGTCTCAATACAATGAGCAGTTCTTC
.,TRBV2,.,13,TRBJ1-3,CASRVQTGNTIYF,TGTGCCAGCAGGGTACAGACTGGAAACACCATATATTTT
.,TRBV5-1,.,13,TRBJ2-1,CASSSQTSFEQFF,TGCGCCAGCAGCTCACAAACTAGTTTTGAGCAGTTCTTC
.,TRBV6-5,.,14,TRBJ2-7,CASKAKRESYEQYF,TGTGCCAGCAAAGCCAAACGGGAGTCCTACGAGCAGTACTTC
.,TRBV7-8,.,14,TRBJ2-1,CASSTRGTPNEQFF,TGTGCCAGCTCCACCCGGGGGACTCCGAATGAGCAGTTCTTC
few,TRBV5-1,TRBD2,16,TRBJ2-1,CASSLTSGSSYNEQFF,TGCGCCAGCAGCTTGACTAGCGGGAGCTCCTACAATGAGCAGTTCTTC
.,TRBV3-1/TRBV3-2,TRBD1,14,TRBJ1-4,CASSRAQGGEKLFF,TGTGCCAGCAGCCGCGCACAGGGGGGAGAAAAACTGTTTTTT
.,TRBV3-1/TRBV3-2,TRBD1,14,TRBJ1-5,CASSVRGVNQPQHF,TGTGCCAGCAGCGTCAGGGGGGTTAATCAGCCCCAGCATTTT
.,TRBV28,TRBD1,16,TRBJ1-2,CASSFAGTGGDYGYTF,TGTGCCAGCAGTTTTGCTGGGACAGGGGGCGACTATGGCTACACCTTC
.,TRBV7-8,.,15,TRBJ2-7,CASSLARGQTYEQYF,TGTGCCAGCAGCTTAGCTCGGGGTCAAACCTACGAGCAGTACTTC
.,TRBV7-9,.,13,TRBJ1-1,CASSFEEGTEAFF,TGTGCCAGCAGCTTTGAGGAGGGCACTGAAGCTTTCTTT
.,TRBV6-6,.,13,TRBJ1-1,CASSLSAGARAFF,TGTGCCAGCAGCCTGTCGGCGGGGGCTCGAGCTTTCTTT
.,TRBV5-1,.,13,TRBJ2-1,CASRPDSYNEQFF,TGCGCCAGCAGACCGGACAGCTACAATGAGCAGTTCTTC
.,TRBV6-1,TRBD2,16,TRBJ2-1,CASSARTSGRRDEQFF,TGTGCCAGCAGTGCCCGGACTAGCGGGAGAAGGGATGAGCAGTTCTTC
.,TRBV5-6,TRBD1,14,TRBJ2-7,CASSSGTAYYEQYF,TGTGCCAGCAGTTCCGGGACAGCATACTACGAGCAGTACTTC
many,TRBV3-1/TRBV3-2,TRBD2,17,TRBJ2-7,CASSRSNDGTSGGEQYF,TGTGCCAGCAGCCGCTCAAACGACGGGACTAGCGGGGGCGAGCAGTACTTC
.,TRBV28,.,14,TRBJ1-4,CASSLQGLYEKLFF,TGTGCCAGCAGTTTGCAGGGGCTATACGAAAAACTGTTTTTT
.,TRBV24-1,TRBD1,14,TRBJ1-5,CATSRTGTYQPQHF,TGTGCCACCAGTAGGACAGGGACATACCAGCCCCAGCATTTT
.,TRBV18,.,16,TRBJ2-1,CASSPSRASSYNEQFF,TGTGCCAGCTCTCCCTCCCGCGCGAGCTCCTACAATGAGCAGTTCTTC
once,TRBV2,.,14,TRBJ1-1,CASINREASTEAFF,TGTGCCAGCATTAACAGGGAAGCTAGCACTGAAGCTTTCTTT
.,TRBV7-8,TRBD1,15,TRBJ2-7,CASSQETGGSYEQYF,TGTGCCAGCAGCCAGGAAACAGGGGGAAGCTACGAGCAGTACTTC
.,TRBV5-1,.,15,TRBJ1-1,CASHSVGDMNTEAFF,TGCGCCAGTCATTCGGTAGGCGACATGAACACTGAAGCTTTCTTT
.,TRBV3-1/TRBV3-2,TRBD1,14,TRBJ1-2,CASSQAGTDYGYTF,TGTGCCAGCAGCCAAGCTGGGACAGACTATGGCTACACCTTC
.,TRBV2,TRBD1,15,TRBJ1-4,CASLPDRGTNEKLFF,TGTGCCAGCCTGCCCGACAGGGGTACTAATGAAAAACTGTTTTTT
.,TRBV2,TRBD2,15,TRBJ2-7,CASSEESGGTYEQYF,TGTGCCAGCAGTGAAGAGTCGGGGGGAACCTACGAGCAGTACTTC
.,TRBV10-3,.,13,TRBJ1-5,CAIRQGGDSPQHF,TGTGCCATCAGACAGGGTGGTGATAGTCCCCAGCATTTT
.,TRBV5-1,.,15,TRBJ2-2,CASSLDRGGTGELFF,TGCGCCAGCAGCTTGGACAGGGGAGGCACCGGGGAGCTGTTTTTT
.,TRBV10-3,TRBD1,14,TRBJ2-3,CASRPGTGAYTQYF,TGTGCCAGCCGACCCGGGACAGGCGCTTATACGCAGTATTTT